Below, 17 T cell receptor beta chains from the same sample are listed, as sequenced in a study of beta chain features in type 1 diabetes. The sequenced template was cDNA made from the entire isolated RNA. Produced via immunoSEQ multiplex PCR; TCRdb's table is partial and in-frame only. The repertoire holds around 600,000 clones, roughly 12% seen once, with roughly 0.12% in the top ten. The study's findings and limits: Shortening that was moderate but significant affected the TCRB CDR3s of Type 1 diabetes patients in all four CD4+ subsets.

These receptors lack a known antigen. What was sequenced was naive CD4+ T cells from blood. These receptors were obtained from a man aged 25-45 years with type 1 diabetes.

V gene TRBV7-2 combines with J gene TRBJ2-5, with 8 nucleotides matching TRBD2. V shed 1 base and J 4 bases; nucleotides not matched to a gene: 2. Germline V gene sequence: CDR1 SGHTA, CDR2 FQGNSA. The CDR3 is 14 residues long. The CDR3 bases are TGTGCCAGCAGCTTAGAAGCGGGGGTAGAGACCCAGTACTTC. Translated, it gives CASSLEAGVETQYF.

The chain has TRBV7-2 and TRBJ1-1, with TRBD1 as a possible D gene (6 bases). The CDR3 is 14 residues long. The germline gives CDR1 SGHTA, CDR2 FQGNSA. V dropped 0 bases and J dropped 4 bases, with 9 bases sitting between them. CDR3 nucleotides: TGTGCCAGCAGCTTAGCCGTCAGGGGCACTGAAGCTTTCTTT. Protein product: CASSLAVRGTEAFF. The whole variable domain, filled in from reference TRBV7-2 and TRBJ1-1, reads GAGVSQSPSNKVTEKGKDVELRCDPISGHTALYWYRQSLGQGLEFLIYFQGNSAPDKSGLPSDRFSAERTGGSVSTLTIQRTQQEDSAVYLCASSLAVRGTEAFFGQGTRLTVV.

This clone was picked up a small number of times. The chain joins TRBV4-2 to TRBJ2-1; maybe TRBD1 (6 bases). CDR3 length: 15 residues. Germline CDR1 LGHNA, CDR2 YNFKEQ. The V gene lost 4 bases and the J gene lost 7 bases, with 17 bases spanning the gap. The CDR3 is CASSPPSIRGNEQFF. CDR3 sequence (DNA): TGTGCCAGCAGCCCGCCATCAATAAGGGGGAATGAGCAGTTCTTC.

The chain carries TRBV30 and TRBJ1-5; D gene unclear. This CDR3 comprises 14 residues. From germline, CDR1 is GTSNPN and CDR2 SVGIG (reference sequence). V lost 2 bases, J lost 0 bases, and 8 bases lay in between. This chain's CDR3 is CAWSRVDSNQPQHF. The CDR3 DNA follows: TGTGCCTGGAGTAGGGTGGATAGCAATCAGCCCCAGCATTTT.

This clone was detected only a few times. The chain joins TRBV9 to TRBJ2-2; 8 bases map to TRBD1. This CDR3 region has 14 residues. Germline-derived CDR1 and CDR2 are SGDLS and YYNGEE. Trimming removed 6 bases from V and 4 bases from J; junction bases left unmatched: 5. The CDR3 sequence: CASTGGHLTGELFF. The CDR3 DNA follows: TGTGCCAGCACAGGGGGCCATCTCACCGGGGAGCTGTTTTTT.

This clone showed up just a few times. The identical CDR3 is also encoded by other nucleotide sequences in the sample. The chain uses TRBV6-5 and TRBJ1-1; D gene uncertain. V was cut by 0 bases and J by 1 base, with 3 bases left in between. Per germline, CDR1 MNHEY and CDR2 SVGAGI. There are 13 residues in the CDR3. The CDR3 DNA follows: TGTGCCAGCAGTTACTCGAGGAACACTGAAGCTTTCTTT. Protein: CASSYSRNTEAFF.

The rearrangement joins TRBV6-6 to TRBJ1-1, with 7 nucleotides matching TRBD1. Germline-derived CDR1 and CDR2 are MNHNY and SVGAGI (reference sequence). J was trimmed by 0 bases and V by 6 bases; bases with no gene match: 10. The CDR3 is 16 residues long. CDR3 region: CASRPRRQGLNTEAFF. The CDR3 DNA reads TGTGCCAGCAGACCCCGAAGACAGGGATTGAACACTGAAGCTTTCTTT.

The chain joins TRBV30 to TRBJ1-3, with D tentatively TRBD1 (5 bases). There are 13 residues in the CDR3. CDR1 and CDR2 from the germline V gene are GTSNPN and SVGIG (reference sequence). With 0 bases removed from V and 4 bases from J, the gap between germline ends came to 7 bases. CDR3 bases: TGTGCCTGGAGTGTACACAGGGGAAACACCATATATTTT. This sequence encodes CAWSVHRGNTIYF.

The CDR3 region has the DNA TGTGCCAGCAGCCCATACACCGGGGAGCTGTTTTTT. Translated: CASSPYTGELFF. The chain carries TRBV7-2 and TRBJ2-2; D is unclear. Germline V gene lookup returns CDR1 SGHTA and CDR2 FQGNSA. V lost 5 bases and J lost 3, with 4 bases in between. This CDR3 is 12 amino acids long.

This clone was observed a few times. The rearrangement joins TRBV2 to TRBJ1-2, with a tentative D call TRBD1 (6 bases). The CDR3 covers 16 residues. The germline CDR1 and CDR2 sequences are SNHLY and FYNNEI. The ends were cut back, 0 bases at V and 4 bases at J, with 15 bases in the middle. The CDR3: CASSEAGGPRGYGYTF. The CDR3 region has the DNA TGTGCCAGCAGTGAAGCCGGCGGACCCAGGGGCTATGGCTACACCTTC.

This clone was seen more than once but under ten times. The chain employs TRBV4-2 and TRBJ2-2, with TRBD2 identical over 13 bases. Germline values: CDR1 LGHNA, CDR2 YNFKEQ. CDR3 length equals 15 residues. The junction had 2 bases not matched to a gene; V was cut back by 6 bases and J by 4 bases. The DNA for the CDR3 is TGTGCCAGCAGTAGACTAGCGGGGGGCACCGGGGAGCTGTTTTTT. Translation: CASSRLAGGTGELFF.

This clone was picked up a small number of times. The chain carries TRBV25-1 and TRBJ2-1; 14 nucleotides match TRBD2. Germline-derived CDR1 and CDR2 are MGHDK and SYGVNS. Trimming removed 8 bases from V and 9 bases from J; junction bases left unmatched: 15. This CDR3 is built from 17 residues. CDR3 in amino acids: CASSEPGLAGAGSEQFF. The CDR3 DNA follows: TGTGCCAGCTCCGAACCGGGACTAGCGGGGGCAGGGAGTGAGCAGTTCTTC.

The table lists this clone with a few counts. V and J are TRBV5-5 and TRBJ2-2, with 9 positions matching TRBD1. The CDR3 totals 16 residues. Trimming removed 6 bases from V and 3 bases from J; junction bases left unmatched: 9. Germline CDR1 SGHKS, CDR2 YYEKEE (reference sequence). In nucleotides, the CDR3 is TGTGCCAGCACACCGGGACAGGGACGGTACACCGGGGAGCTGTTTTTT. This translates into CASTPGQGRYTGELFF. The full variable domain, rest sourced from reference TRBV5-5 and TRBJ2-2, is DAGVTQSPTHLIKTRGQQVTLRCSPISGHKSVSWYQQVLGQGPQFIFQYYEKEERGRGNFPDRFSARQFPNYSSELNVNALLLGDSALYLCASTPGQGRYTGELFFGEGSRLTVL.

CDR3 DNA sequence: TGTGCCAGCTCACAACAGGGGAGAGAGACCCAGTACTTC. Protein product: CASSQQGRETQYF. The V call is TRBV18, the J call TRBJ2-5, with TRBD1 matching over 7 bases. The junction had 3 bases not matched to a gene; V was cut back by 4 bases and J by 4 bases. Per germline, CDR1 KGHSH and CDR2 LQKENI. This CDR3 has 13 amino acids.

The chain employs TRBV27 and TRBJ2-5, with TRBD2 matching over 15 bases. Trimming at V came to 6 bases and at J to 2 bases, leaving 4 bases not matched to a gene. The CDR3 extends over 16 amino acids. CDR1 and CDR2 from the germline V gene are MNHEY and SMNVEV (reference sequence). The CDR3 nucleotides are TGTGCCAGCAGCCAGGGACTAGCGGGGGGTCAAGAGACCCAGTACTTC. This translates into CASSQGLAGGQETQYF.

The sample holds a few counts of this clone. J is TRBJ1-4 and V is TRBV30; D is unclear. Trimming left V 6 bases short and J 0 bases short, with 17 bases between. The CDR3 sequence is 16 residues long. CDR1 is GTSNPN, CDR2 SVGIG, per germline (reference sequence). Here the CDR3 DNA reads TGTGCCTGCCGGCGGAGGCTAAACACAACTAATGAAAAACTGTTTTTT. Amino acids: CACRRRLNTTNEKLFF.

V is TRBV27 and J is TRBJ1-1; 9 bases map to TRBD1. Germline V CDR1 and CDR2: MNHEY, SMNVEV (reference sequence). V lost 5 bases to trimming and J lost 5 bases; unmatched junction nucleotides: 6. The CDR3 is 14 amino acids. In DNA, the CDR3 is TGTGCCAGCAGTATCAGGACAGGGGAGACTGAAGCTTTCTTT. This codes for CASSIRTGETEAFF.